These 7 T cell receptor beta chains were sequenced from one sample in a study of control samples from healthy donors and cancer patients. Profiled with immunoSEQ multiplex PCR; TCRdb holds only in-frame clones, not every one. Among about 410,000 clones listed, over 75% were seen once. Material for sequencing was PBMCs. These receptors were collected from a man between 35 and 55 years old with head and neck cancer.

CDR3 sequence: CASSLMSAPAYEQYF. The CDR3 coding sequence is TGTGCCAGCAGCTTAATGTCTGCCCCAGCCTACGAGCAGTACTTC. This chain uses TRBV7-3 with TRBJ2-7; D is ambiguous. The CDR3 runs to 15 residues. Germline V gene data show CDR1 as SGHTA and CDR2 as FQGTGA. Trimming shortened V by 1 base and J by 2 bases, and 12 bases separated the two germline ends.

J is TRBJ1-2 and V is TRBV6-5, with 11 bases identical to TRBD1. CDR3 length: 14 residues. The trim removed 6 bases at V and 7 bases at J, leaving 7 bases unmatched. CDR1 is MNHEY and CDR2 is SVGAGI in the germline V gene. The chain's CDR3 is CASRQDRGQGGYTF. The CDR3 nucleotides are TGTGCCAGCAGGCAGGACAGGGGGCAAGGTGGCTACACCTTC.

The V call is TRBV11-2, the J call TRBJ1-1, with TRBD1 matching over 11 bases. The CDR3 length is 14 residues. With V trimmed by 5 bases and J by 1 base, 0 bases remained unmatched. Germline assignment: CDR1 SGHAT and CDR2 FQNNGV. As DNA, the CDR3 is TGTGCCAGCAGCGGACAGGGGGCGAACACTGAAGCTTTCTTT. Translation: CASSGQGANTEAFF.

The chain links TRBV29-1 to TRBJ2-5; D not certain. CDR1 and CDR2 (germline): SQVTM, ANQGSEA. The germline V and J ends were trimmed by 8 bases and 0 bases, with 4 bases remaining between them. The CDR3 has 10 residues. In nucleotides, the CDR3 is TGCAGCCACGACCAAGAGACCCAGTACTTC. Protein sequence: CSHDQETQYF.

V gene TRBV5-1 combines with J gene TRBJ2-7; D may be TRBD1 (5 bases). V lost 4 bases, J lost 5 bases, and 7 bases lay in between. CDR1 and CDR2 from the germline V gene are SGHRS and YFSETQ. The CDR3 is made up of 11 amino acids. The CDR3 DNA follows: TGCGCCAGCAGCAAGGGGCACGAGCAGTACTTC. This codes for CASSKGHEQYF.

The chain carries TRBV9 and TRBJ2-7, with TRBD1 as a possible D gene (6 bases). CDR3 length: 14 residues. Germline assignment: CDR1 SGDLS and CDR2 YYNGEE. V gave up 0 bases and J gave up 3 bases, with 10 bases separating them. Written as DNA, the CDR3 is TGTGCCAGCAGCGTAGCAGGGGAATACTACGAGCAGTACTTC. Translating gives CASSVAGEYYEQYF.

In this sample, this clone turned up a few times. The chain links TRBV5-5 to TRBJ1-4; 7 bases map to TRBD1. Germline V CDR1 and CDR2: SGHKS, YYEKEE (reference sequence). V was pared by 2 bases and J by 2 bases, with 3 bases of the junction left unmatched. The CDR3 extends over 15 amino acids. The CDR3: CASSLQGYTNEKLFF. The CDR3 region has the DNA TGTGCCAGCAGCTTACAGGGGTACACTAATGAAAAACTGTTTTTT.